This TCR beta chain is drawn from a study of T cells in Graves' hyperthyroidism and ophthalmopathy. Study results and caveats: In simple terms, a model built on 13 V-J features told ophthalmopathy apart from stable hyperthyroidism.

In the ophthalmopathy cohort, Clinical Activity Score was at least 3, NOSPECS grade at least 4, and duration under 3 months. The V end was cut by 1 base, the J end by 3 bases, with 15 bases between. The germline V gene has CDR1 SGHAT and CDR2 FQNNGV. The CDR3 loop spans 16 amino acids. On this clonotype: Antigen specificity is unknown.

The source material, RNA transcripts, was used to amplify TCR beta CDR3 regions. The HTBI primer set drove a first-round RT-PCR of the TCR CDR3. TCRdb re-called the multiplex PCR reads with MiXCR, one entry per CDR3 protein. The data hold some 650,000 distinct CDR3 sequences, with approximately 15% observed a single time. The sample comprised blood. This chain connects TRBV11-2 to TRBJ2-5, with D tentatively TRBD2 (6 bases). The receptor was isolated from a woman in her forties with Graves' ophthalmopathy. CDR3: CASSLGGLGVKETQYF. The CDR3 bases are TGTGCCAGCAGCTTAGGGGGACTCGGCGTCAAAGAGACCCAGTACTTC.